The rows below give T cell receptor beta chains drawn from one sample of a study of neurological immune-mediated disorders. TCRdb passed the 5' RACE reads through MiXCR, listing each CDR3 protein once. The table has 30,000 to 40,000 distinct CDR3 sequences, over 8.5% seen once. The material sequenced was PBMCs. These receptors were obtained from a man in his fifties or sixties with HTLV-1-associated myelopathy (HAM/TSP). Each CDR3 is given without its conserved first and last residue.

V gene,J gene,CDR3 protein
TRBV29-1,TRBJ1-2,SAQDGYGYT
TRBV15,TRBJ1-5,ATSRNGGPGQPQH
TRBV4-1,TRBJ2-1,ASSQGARVSYNEQF
TRBV20-1,TRBJ2-1,SAGLAGLPGEQF
TRBV5-5,TRBJ1-1,ASSLVFEGFEAF
TRBV4-1,TRBJ2-3,ASSQAGSGTGGTDTQY
TRBV5-1,TRBJ2-7,ASSLPQDSNSYEQY
TRBV20-1,TRBJ2-5,SATGTSGRFQRETQY
TRBV24-1,TRBJ2-1,ATSDLTGNEQF
TRBV6-1,TRBJ2-1,ASREMIGGSEQF
TRBV5-5,TRBJ1-5,ASSLEGTGGGQPQH
TRBV15,TRBJ2-1,ATSSLGQGIKTAYEQF
TRBV5-1,TRBJ1-5,ASSRNPGTDQPQH
TRBV5-1,TRBJ2-1,ASSISGRVDEQF
TRBV10-3,TRBJ1-2,AISGTGDDYGYT
TRBV28,TRBJ1-3,ASSERTGRNTIY
TRBV7-6,TRBJ2-7,ASSRSLGQSSYEQY
TRBV6-6,TRBJ2-7,ASSSPSGEQY
TRBV5-1,TRBJ1-1,ASSLGDTEAF
TRBV7-2,TRBJ2-2,ASSSGWVAGELF
TRBV28,TRBJ1-3,ASGSSRAGNTIY
TRBV6-5,TRBJ2-1,ASSYRNEQF
TRBV27,TRBJ1-2,ASSDPRDGGYGYT
TRBV28,TRBJ2-5,ASSTTIVPGQGEETQY
TRBV20-1,TRBJ2-5,SAAVGDQETQY
TRBV5-1,TRBJ2-3,ASSSGTGTDTQY
TRBV20-1,TRBJ2-7,SAIRPQGNTLHEQY
TRBV6-5,TRBJ1-3,ASSLGGRNTIY
TRBV20-1,TRBJ2-3,SARGGLAGGIDTQY
TRBV28,TRBJ2-7,ASSHPLESGEQY
TRBV7-9,TRBJ1-6,ASSLGLGSSPLH
TRBV7-9,TRBJ2-1,ASTLIGTAYNEQF
TRBV5-1,TRBJ2-7,ASSVGQGRDEQY
TRBV7-8,TRBJ2-4,ASSLQREGWGLAKNIQY
TRBV7-6,TRBJ2-1,ASSPRTGGPPGNEQF
TRBV29-1,TRBJ2-1,SVVGRKGYNEQF
TRBV6-5,TRBJ2-2,ASSYHGRGRELF
TRBV4-1,TRBJ2-1,ASSQASGFYNEQF
TRBV6-5,TRBJ2-5,ASSYSFVPSGGRQETQY
TRBV9,TRBJ2-5,ASSAAEGGGRETQY
TRBV27,TRBJ1-1,ASSHGTNTEAF
TRBV7-2,TRBJ2-1,ASSPDRGWNEQF
TRBV27,TRBJ2-1,ASSRRLAPDNEQF
TRBV5-1,TRBJ2-7,ASSLDAGSSYEQY
TRBV5-1,TRBJ2-5,ASSFGGEETQY
TRBV5-6,TRBJ2-7,ASSFQPGNEQY
TRBV18,TRBJ2-3,ASSPLSQLTDTQY
TRBV3-1,TRBJ2-7,ASSAGSGYEQY
TRBV27,TRBJ1-1,ASSRDSPNTEAF
TRBV19,TRBJ2-5,AGGVQGGVETQY
TRBV30,TRBJ1-5,AWSVGDYGQPQH
TRBV5-1,TRBJ2-7,ASSLATGSSYEQY
TRBV20-1,TRBJ1-1,SASISQNTEAF
TRBV19,TRBJ2-7,ASSRKFQGGSSYEQY